This TCR beta chain was profiled in a study of cytomegalovirus exposure and HLA in healthy donors. The primer mix had 60 Vbeta and 13 Jbeta primers. The protocol was immunoSEQ multiplex PCR, while the TCRdb copy is restricted to in-frame clones and leaves out a portion. This table holds 75,000 to 90,000 clones, around 81% found once. Germline CDR1 is SNHLY and CDR2 is FYNNEI. The CDR3 is 13 residues long. V was clipped by 8 bases and J by 4 bases, with 11 bases between them. The J gene is TRBJ1-4, the V gene TRBV2; D may be TRBD1 (6 bases). This clonotype was sampled from a male donor in good health and CMV-seropositive. Input material: PBMCs. CDR3 nucleotides: TGTGCCAGCGGTCGGGACAATAATGAAAAACTGTTTTTT. Protein: CASGRDNNEKLFF.